This T cell receptor beta chain was retrieved from a study of T cell responses to AZD1222 COVID-19 vaccine. The germline V gene encodes CDR1 LGHNA and CDR2 YNFKEQ. The CDR3 is 16 residues long. Trimming shortened V by 0 bases and J by 1 base, and 12 bases separated the two germline ends. Regarding the study as a whole: Baseline testing showed seropositivity in only a handful of AZD1222 recipients. Most donors were white British and more were female, and clonal diversity was possibly underestimated. Once two AZD1222 doses were given, Spike-specific TCR breadth and depth went up. Dominant at 160-218 and 743-854, vaccine-associated CD4 TCRs also spanned spike.

Comments on this clone: The antigen remains undetermined.

Profiled with immunoSEQ multiplex PCR; TCRdb holds only in-frame clones, not every one. The data contain tens of thousands of clones, 88% of them singletons. Sequencing used peripheral blood, obtained on day 0 of AZD1222 vaccination. V gene TRBV4-2 combines with J gene TRBJ1-2; D gene uncertain. This TCR was sampled from an adult in good health. The CDR3 loop is CASSQDRYSFNYGYTF. CDR3 DNA: TGTGCCAGCAGCCAAGATCGTTACAGTTTTAACTATGGCTACACCTTC.